A single sample is the source of the 17 T cell receptor beta chains below, sequenced in a study of blood T cell repertoires in COVID-19. Libraries were prepared by immunoSEQ multiplex PCR; TCRdb keeps only in-frame clonotypes and omits some of them. The data contain fewer than 50,000 clones, about 88% of them singletons. The specimen sequenced was peripheral blood. These receptors were collected from a man aged 65-85 years with active COVID-19.

The chain combines TRBV6-1 with TRBJ2-7; D perhaps matches TRBD1 (5 bases). The germline V and J ends were trimmed by 1 base and 6 bases, with 13 bases remaining between them. This CDR3 is built from 14 residues. Per germline, CDR1 MNHNS and CDR2 SASEGT. The CDR3 sequence: CASSEGAGMFEQYF. The CDR3 DNA reads as TGTGCCAGCAGTGAAGGGGCAGGGATGTTCGAGCAGTACTTC.

The chain employs TRBV6-2 or TRBV6-3 and TRBJ2-2; D might be TRBD1 (6 bases). V lost 6 bases to trimming and J lost 7 bases, with 18 bases between them. There are 15 residues in the CDR3. Germline V lookup: CDR1 MNHEY, CDR2 SVGEGT. DNA for the CDR3: TGTGCCAGCAGCCACAGGGAAAGTTCAGGCGGGGAGCTGTTTTTT. Translating gives CASSHRESSGGELFF.

The chain combines TRBV5-1 with TRBJ2-2; 10 bases match TRBD2. This CDR3 comprises 15 residues. CDR1 is SGHRS, CDR2 YFSETQ, per germline. V trimming: 4 bases; J trimming: 7 bases; junction bases outside the gene matches: 7. The CDR3 loop reads CASSRIAGGFGELFF. The CDR3 region has the DNA TGCGCCAGCAGCCGGATAGCGGGAGGTTTCGGGGAGCTGTTTTTT.

The chain has TRBV2 and TRBJ1-1; D unresolved. The CDR3 sequence is 11 residues long. CDR1 is SNHLY, CDR2 FYNNEI, per germline. Trimming pared 6 bases from V and 8 bases from J, leaving 10 bases between. The CDR3 DNA reads TGTGCCAGCAGGGTGGAGTCGGAAGCTTTCTTT. Its protein is CASRVESEAFF.

The rearrangement uses TRBV18 and TRBJ2-2, with D maybe TRBD1 (6 bases). The CDR3 is 14 residues long. CDR1 is KGHSH, CDR2 LQKENI, per germline. Trimming removed 6 bases at V and 5 bases at J, with 13 bases between. CDR3 in DNA: TGTGCCAGCTCCCCCGGGCAGGGGACCGGGGAGCTGTTTTTT. Protein: CASSPGQGTGELFF.

The CDR3 DNA follows: TGTGCCAGTAGCAACAGGGCAACTAATGAAAAACTGTTTTTT. This codes for CASSNRATNEKLFF. This sequence joins TRBV19 and TRBJ1-4; possible D gene TRBD1, 6 bases. The V end lost 6 bases, the J end lost 0 bases, and 8 bases lay between the germline ends. This CDR3 region has 14 residues. Germline CDR1 LNHDA, CDR2 SQIVND (reference sequence).

The rearrangement uses TRBV5-1 and TRBJ1-2; D gene unclear. V gave up 0 bases and J gave up 5 bases, with 8 bases separating them. The germline CDR1 and CDR2 sequences are SGHRS and YFSETQ. This CDR3 contains 13 residues. CDR3 residues: CASSLDPGYGYTF. The CDR3 DNA follows: TGCGCCAGCAGCTTGGATCCCGGGTATGGCTACACCTTC.

This chain links TRBV28 with TRBJ1-4; D gene ambiguous. V gave up 5 bases and J gave up 11 bases, with 12 bases separating them. The CDR3 covers 12 residues. Germline V gives CDR1 MDHEN, CDR2 SYDVKM. CDR3 amino acids: CASSSGGFKLFF. CDR3 nucleotide sequence: TGTGCCAGCAGTAGTGGTGGCTTTAAACTGTTTTTT.

This chain connects TRBV14 to TRBJ2-5, with 10 bases fitting TRBD2. With V trimmed by 0 bases and J by 7 bases, 11 bases remained unmatched. From germline, CDR1 is SGHDN and CDR2 FVKESK. The CDR3 has 17 amino acids. The CDR3 sequence: CASSQDDGLAGAGTQYF. The CDR3 DNA is TGTGCCAGCAGCCAAGACGACGGCCTAGCGGGGGCCGGGACCCAGTACTTC.

This clone was seen more than once but under ten times. The rearrangement joins TRBV7-9 to TRBJ1-1; no clear D gene. Germline V gives CDR1 SEHNR, CDR2 FQNEAQ (reference sequence). The CDR3 has 13 amino acids. V lost 0 bases and J 4 bases, leaving 6 bases between the germline ends. Here the CDR3 DNA reads TGTGCCAGCAGCTTAGCGGCTGCCACTGAAGCTTTCTTT. Translation gives CASSLAAATEAFF. Combining the CDR3 with reference TRBV7-9 and TRBJ1-1 gives the whole variable domain DTGVSQNPRHKITKRGQNVTFRCDPISEHNRLYWYRQTLGQGPEFLTYFQNEAQLEKSRLLSDRFSAERPKGSFSTLEIQRTEQGDSAMYLCASSLAAATEAFFGQGTRLTVV.

The DNA for the CDR3 is TGTGCCAGCACCCCCTGGTCTAGCGGCGATGTTCAAGAGACCCAGTACTTC. Translated: CASTPWSSGDVQETQYF. V usage is TRBV3-1 (or the pseudogene TRBV3-2) and J usage is TRBJ2-5, with TRBD2 matching 7 bases. The CDR3 has 17 amino acids. Germline CDR1 reads LGHDT; CDR2 reads YNNKEL (reference sequence). Trimming took 7 bases from V and 2 from J; bases not matched to a gene: 16.

The gene calls are TRBV27 and TRBJ2-1; 11 nucleotides agree with TRBD2. The germline V gene encodes CDR1 MNHEY and CDR2 SMNVEV (reference sequence). The CDR3 contains 17 residues. The V segment lost 5 bases and the J segment 1 base; nucleotides outside the gene matches: 7. CDR3 DNA: TGTGCCAGCAGTATCACCCTAGCGGGGGGTTCCTACAATGAGCAGTTCTTC. This sequence encodes CASSITLAGGSYNEQFF.

The chain joins TRBV27 to TRBJ2-7; TRBD1 matches 7 bases. V trimming: 8 bases; J trimming: 3 bases; junction bases outside the gene matches: 4. Germline V lookup: CDR1 MNHEY, CDR2 SMNVEV (reference sequence). The CDR3 spans 12 residues. In nucleotides, the CDR3 is TGTGCCAGCGGACACAGGGGCTACGAGCAGTACTTC. Amino acid sequence: CASGHRGYEQYF.

This chain joins TRBV5-1 and TRBJ2-5; D may be TRBD2 (5 bases). V was clipped by 4 bases and J by 8 bases, with 18 bases between them. CDR1 is SGHRS, CDR2 YFSETQ, per germline. This CDR3 spans 14 amino acids. CDR3 amino acids: CASSPEAGLGTQYF. CDR3 sequence (DNA): TGCGCCAGCAGCCCGGAGGCTGGGCTAGGAACCCAGTACTTC.

CDR3 residues: CASSLAVTLYNEQFF. CDR3 DNA: TGTGCCAGCAGCTTGGCGGTAACCCTCTACAATGAGCAGTTCTTC. The chain joins TRBV7-9 to TRBJ2-1; no firm D call. This CDR3 comprises 15 residues. Germline V gene data show CDR1 as SEHNR and CDR2 as FQNEAQ (reference sequence). V was trimmed by 3 bases and J by 3 bases, leaving 12 bases between them. Drawing the rest from reference TRBV7-9 and TRBJ2-1, the complete variable domain is DTGVSQNPRHKITKRGQNVTFRCDPISEHNRLYWYRQTLGQGPEFLTYFQNEAQLEKSRLLSDRFSAERPKGSFSTLEIQRTEQGDSAMYLCASSLAVTLYNEQFFGPGTRLTVL.

The chain combines TRBV5-1 with TRBJ1-4; D unclear. Germline CDR1 and CDR2: SGHRS and YFSETQ. The CDR3 length is 14 residues. The ends were cut back, 0 bases at V and 4 bases at J, with 7 bases in the middle. The CDR3 spells CASSLDSRNEKLFF. Written as DNA, the CDR3 is TGCGCCAGCAGCTTGGACAGCCGTAATGAAAAACTGTTTTTT. Looking up the rest from reference TRBV5-1 and TRBJ1-4 gives the full variable domain: KAGVTQTPRYLIKTRGQQVTLSCSPISGHRSVSWYQQTPGQGLQFLFEYFSETQRNKGNFPGRFSGRQFSNSRSEMNVSTLELGDSALYLCASSLDSRNEKLFFGSGTQLSVL.

The genes are TRBV9 and TRBJ2-2; D possibly corresponds to TRBD2 (6 bases). V shed 6 bases and J shed 0 bases, with 12 bases lying between them. CDR1 and CDR2 from the germline V gene are SGDLS and YYNGEE. The CDR3 runs 15 residues. The DNA for the CDR3 is TGTGCCAGCACAAGGCTAGCGTCGAACACCGGGGAGCTGTTTTTT. Translation: CASTRLASNTGELFF.